A selection of T cell receptor beta chains follows, all from one sample in a study of blood T cell repertoires in COVID-19. Sequenced by immunoSEQ multiplex PCR; TCRdb stores in-frame clones only, minus some. The data contain fewer than 15,000 clones, around 90% of them singletons. The sample consisted of peripheral blood. The receptors were sampled from a human donor with active COVID-19. The donor label of this sample is uncertain. CDR3s leave out the opening cysteine and the closing phenylalanine or tryptophan. The order of the fields is clone size, V gene, J gene, CDR3 protein. The listing skips clone size in some rows; elsewhere it reads once, few, many or a size class.

.	TRBV4-1	TRBJ2-7	ASSQELAGFYEQY
.	TRBV4-2	TRBJ2-3	ASSQAALAGGPDTQY
.	TRBV6-5	TRBJ1-1	ASSYSRGQNTEAF
.	TRBV18	TRBJ2-1	ASSPRGYNEQF
.	TRBV6-5	TRBJ2-5	ASSSGTGGETQY
.	TRBV5-1	TRBJ2-2	ASSLAQANTGELF
once	TRBV3-1/TRBV3-2	TRBJ1-4	ASSDRPEKLF
.	TRBV6-5	TRBJ2-7	AARGQSYEQY
.	TRBV28	TRBJ1-5	ASSIRGGQPQH
.	TRBV5-4	TRBJ1-1	ASSLQGVEEAF
once	TRBV9	TRBJ2-1	ASSALAGGYNEQF
once	TRBV5-4	TRBJ2-4	ASSLGHGGSGLNIQY
.	TRBV6-2/TRBV6-3	TRBJ1-2	ASSPQGALGYT
.	TRBV19	TRBJ2-1	ASRMSGGGSLNEQF
.	TRBV6-1	TRBJ2-6	ASSVSRGFTTGANVLT
once	TRBV2	TRBJ1-4	ASGTRRNEKLF
.	TRBV30	TRBJ2-2	AWSAYRGPTGELF
.	TRBV25-1	TRBJ2-3	ASSDPRAVDTQY
once	TRBV5-4	TRBJ1-2	ASSFQGGHGYT
.	TRBV5-1	TRBJ1-1	ASSFNRESEAF
.	TRBV7-2	TRBJ2-1	ASSPNALGARIF
.	TRBV6-5	TRBJ2-3	ASTSGTGDADTQY
.	TRBV7-8	TRBJ2-1	ASSLVGQGWGNEQF
few	TRBV6-6	TRBJ1-1	ASSYMEMNTEAF
.	TRBV9	TRBJ1-3	ASSARTGVDGNTIY
.	TRBV18	TRBJ2-3	ASSPAYEDTQY
.	TRBV14	TRBJ1-2	ASSQGLRAAYGYT
.	TRBV18	TRBJ2-7	ASSPRSTVYEQY
.	TRBV6-5	TRBJ2-5	ASSFTSGGETQY
.	TRBV5-4	TRBJ2-7	ASSLPGQGPYEQY
.	TRBV24-1	TRBJ2-3	ATSGAAGGPTDTQY
.	TRBV7-6	TRBJ2-1	ASSLVLLAGGYNEQF
few	TRBV27	TRBJ1-5	ASRGAGMEPQH
.	TRBV2	TRBJ1-4	ASSGAGATNEKLF
.	TRBV24-1	TRBJ1-4	ATSLVVTGDEKLF
.	TRBV7-9	TRBJ2-1	ASSRDRLGNEQF
.	TRBV7-7	TRBJ2-5	ASSTTGGAGETQY
.	TRBV12-5	TRBJ1-4	ASGFTGNNEKLF
.	TRBV6-5	TRBJ1-2	ASSYTVDYGYT
.	TRBV11-2	TRBJ1-5	ASSLFRNQPQH
.	TRBV5-1	TRBJ1-1	ASSPGQGNSEAF
.	TRBV19	TRBJ1-4	ASQGQFNEKLF
.	TRBV12-3/TRBV12-4	TRBJ2-1	ASSWGPNNEQF